The rows below give T cell receptor beta chains drawn from one sample of a study of blood T cell repertoires in COVID-19. The method was immunoSEQ multiplex PCR; TCRdb's version includes in-frame clones alone and lacks a portion of them. The profile shows around 260,000 clones, 85% to 90% of them singletons. Material for sequencing was peripheral blood. The origin of the receptors is a woman aged 55-69 years with COVID-19, enrolled during active disease. Both conserved end residues are part of each CDR3. Fields, in order: D gene, clone size, J gene, V gene, CDR3 DNA, CDR3 protein. A D gene is named only where the DNA matches it firmly. Size is stated for part of the rows, as once, few or many counts, or as a class when the clone is expanded.

d_call: .
clone_size: .
j_call: TRBJ1-2
v_call: TRBV7-9
cdr3_nt: TGTGCCAGCAGCAAGACAGGTTTTAGTGACTATGGCTACACCTTC
cdr3_aa: CASSKTGFSDYGYTF

d_call: .
clone_size: .
j_call: TRBJ2-3
v_call: TRBV20-1
cdr3_nt: TGCAGTGCTAGTCTCTCTAGCACAGATACGCAGTATTTT
cdr3_aa: CSASLSSTDTQYF

d_call: .
clone_size: once
j_call: TRBJ1-4
v_call: TRBV6-5
cdr3_nt: TGTGCCAGCACCCGGGAGGGGGGCCATAATGAAAAACTGTTTTTT
cdr3_aa: CASTREGGHNEKLFF

d_call: .
clone_size: .
j_call: TRBJ2-1
v_call: TRBV5-4
cdr3_nt: TGTGCCAGCAGCTTGGCTAGCGATTATGAGCAGTTCTTC
cdr3_aa: CASSLASDYEQFF

d_call: TRBD1
clone_size: .
j_call: TRBJ1-5
v_call: TRBV2
cdr3_nt: TGTGCCAGCAGTGGTAATAGGGGGCTGGATAGCAATCAGCCCCAGCATTTT
cdr3_aa: CASSGNRGLDSNQPQHF

d_call: TRBD2
clone_size: once
j_call: TRBJ2-7
v_call: TRBV3-1/TRBV3-2
cdr3_nt: TGTGCCAGCAGCCATTTCCCAGGGACTAGCTCCTACGAGCAGTACTTC
cdr3_aa: CASSHFPGTSSYEQYF

d_call: .
clone_size: once
j_call: TRBJ2-3
v_call: TRBV5-1
cdr3_nt: TGCGCCAGCAGCTTGGAGGCAGTGGGCACGCAGTATTTT
cdr3_aa: CASSLEAVGTQYF

d_call: .
clone_size: .
j_call: TRBJ2-3
v_call: TRBV19
cdr3_nt: TGTGCCAGTAGTATCGCGTTGGGAGTGACAGATACGCAGTATTTT
cdr3_aa: CASSIALGVTDTQYF

d_call: .
clone_size: .
j_call: TRBJ2-1
v_call: TRBV18
cdr3_nt: TGTGCCAGCTCACGGAGCATGGATGAGCAGTTCTTC
cdr3_aa: CASSRSMDEQFF

d_call: TRBD2
clone_size: .
j_call: TRBJ2-1
v_call: TRBV9
cdr3_nt: TGTGCCAGCAGCCGAGGACTAGCGAATTACAATGAGCAGTTCTTC
cdr3_aa: CASSRGLANYNEQFF

d_call: TRBD2
clone_size: .
j_call: TRBJ2-7
v_call: TRBV27
cdr3_nt: TGTGCCAGTGGCGGACTAGCGGGAGCTCTCTCCTACGAGCAGTACTTC
cdr3_aa: CASGGLAGALSYEQYF

d_call: TRBD1
clone_size: few
j_call: TRBJ2-5
v_call: TRBV5-1
cdr3_nt: TGCGCCAGCAGCAAGACGGACAGGGCCGGGTTTTGGGAGACCCAGTACTTC
cdr3_aa: CASSKTDRAGFWETQYF

d_call: .
clone_size: .
j_call: TRBJ1-4
v_call: TRBV23-1
cdr3_nt: TGCGCCAGTCGCCGGACAGTAGAACCTGAAAAACTGTTTTTT
cdr3_aa: CASRRTVEPEKLFF

d_call: .
clone_size: .
j_call: TRBJ1-1
v_call: TRBV7-9
cdr3_nt: TGTGCCAGCAGCTTTTTGACCCAGGCTGAAGCTTTCTTT
cdr3_aa: CASSFLTQAEAFF

d_call: .
clone_size: .
j_call: TRBJ1-3
v_call: TRBV10-1
cdr3_nt: TGCGCCACCGGGGGAGGGATCTCTGGAAACACCATATATTTT
cdr3_aa: CATGGGISGNTIYF

d_call: TRBD2
clone_size: .
j_call: TRBJ2-1
v_call: TRBV5-4
cdr3_nt: TGTGCCAGCAGCCCCCGGGCGGGAGGGTCTAGCCATGAGCAGTTCTTC
cdr3_aa: CASSPRAGGSSHEQFF

d_call: .
clone_size: .
j_call: TRBJ2-7
v_call: TRBV6-5
cdr3_nt: TGTGCCAGCAGTTACTCCACAGTAAACTTCTACGAGCAGTACTTC
cdr3_aa: CASSYSTVNFYEQYF

d_call: .
clone_size: few
j_call: TRBJ1-1
v_call: TRBV5-4
cdr3_nt: TGTGCCAGCAGCTTGTCGAAGGGGCCGAACACTGAAGCTTTCTTT
cdr3_aa: CASSLSKGPNTEAFF

d_call: .
clone_size: .
j_call: TRBJ2-1
v_call: TRBV3-1/TRBV3-2
cdr3_nt: TGTGCCAGCAGCCAAGTAGTCAGGGGTCGGAAGTATGAGCAGTTCTTC
cdr3_aa: CASSQVVRGRKYEQFF

d_call: .
clone_size: .
j_call: TRBJ1-5
v_call: TRBV24-1
cdr3_nt: TGTGCCACCAGTGATTTACAGGGCGATCAGCCCCAGCATTTT
cdr3_aa: CATSDLQGDQPQHF

d_call: .
clone_size: .
j_call: TRBJ2-1
v_call: TRBV5-4
cdr3_nt: TGTGCCAGCAGCTTGGGGCAGTCAGAGGATGAGCAGTTCTTC
cdr3_aa: CASSLGQSEDEQFF

d_call: .
clone_size: .
j_call: TRBJ1-2
v_call: TRBV30
cdr3_nt: TGTGCCTGGAACAGGGCCGACAACTATGGCTACACCTTC
cdr3_aa: CAWNRADNYGYTF

d_call: TRBD1
clone_size: .
j_call: TRBJ2-2
v_call: TRBV5-1
cdr3_nt: TGCGCCAGCAGCTCTCAGACAGGGGGCACCGGGGAGCTGTTTTTT
cdr3_aa: CASSSQTGGTGELFF

d_call: TRBD2
clone_size: .
j_call: TRBJ2-3
v_call: TRBV24-1
cdr3_nt: TGTGCCACCAGTAGCCGGACTAGCGGGTGGAGCACAGATACGCAGTATTTT
cdr3_aa: CATSSRTSGWSTDTQYF

d_call: TRBD2
clone_size: once
j_call: TRBJ2-3
v_call: TRBV6-1
cdr3_nt: TGTGCCAGCAGTGCAGCTGCGGGAGCTCTTCGTTCCTACACAGATACGCAGTATTTT
cdr3_aa: CASSAAAGALRSYTDTQYF

d_call: TRBD1
clone_size: .
j_call: TRBJ1-2
v_call: TRBV3-1/TRBV3-2
cdr3_nt: TGTGCCAGCAGCCAAGGTGGGACAGCCCCGAGCTTC
cdr3_aa: CASSQGGTAPSF

d_call: TRBD2
clone_size: .
j_call: TRBJ2-1
v_call: TRBV6-4
cdr3_nt: TGTGCCAGCAGTGAGGAGGGGACTAGCGGGAGTGAGCAGTTCTTC
cdr3_aa: CASSEEGTSGSEQFF

d_call: TRBD1
clone_size: few
j_call: TRBJ1-1
v_call: TRBV9
cdr3_nt: TGTGCCAGCAGCGCCGGGACAGGGCGGGAGAACACTGAAGCTTTCTTT
cdr3_aa: CASSAGTGRENTEAFF

d_call: .
clone_size: many
j_call: TRBJ2-1
v_call: TRBV6-5
cdr3_nt: TGTGCCAGCAGTTACGTCGGACTACGGTTCTTC
cdr3_aa: CASSYVGLRFF

d_call: .
clone_size: few
j_call: TRBJ1-2
v_call: TRBV19
cdr3_nt: TGTGCCAGTAGTATCCAGGGCTATGGCTACACCTTC
cdr3_aa: CASSIQGYGYTF

d_call: TRBD1
clone_size: .
j_call: TRBJ1-2
v_call: TRBV6-5
cdr3_nt: TGTGCCAGCAGTACCCGGGACAGGAACTATGGCTACACCTTC
cdr3_aa: CASSTRDRNYGYTF

d_call: .
clone_size: .
j_call: TRBJ2-5
v_call: TRBV9
cdr3_nt: TGTGCCAGCAGCGTAGCTACCACGCAACGGGAGACCCAGTACTTC
cdr3_aa: CASSVATTQRETQYF

d_call: .
clone_size: .
j_call: TRBJ2-1
v_call: TRBV28
cdr3_nt: TGTGCCAGCAGTTTGACGCAGACGGGTGAGCAGTTCTTC
cdr3_aa: CASSLTQTGEQFF

d_call: TRBD2
clone_size: .
j_call: TRBJ2-1
v_call: TRBV7-2
cdr3_nt: TGTGCCAGCAGCTTAGGGGTGCTAGCGGGAGAGGGTACCAATGAGCAGTTCTTC
cdr3_aa: CASSLGVLAGEGTNEQFF

d_call: TRBD2
clone_size: .
j_call: TRBJ2-7
v_call: TRBV5-6
cdr3_nt: TGTGCCAGCAGCCGAAGCGGGGCCCCTTATGGAGAGCAGTACTTC
cdr3_aa: CASSRSGAPYGEQYF

d_call: .
clone_size: .
j_call: TRBJ1-1
v_call: TRBV4-3
cdr3_nt: TGCGCCAGCAGCCAAGATCGAGGAATGAACACTGAAGCTTTCTTT
cdr3_aa: CASSQDRGMNTEAFF

d_call: .
clone_size: .
j_call: TRBJ2-1
v_call: TRBV6-2/TRBV6-3
cdr3_nt: TGTGCCAGCAGTTACTCAGCGAATGAGCAGTTCTTC
cdr3_aa: CASSYSANEQFF

d_call: TRBD2
clone_size: .
j_call: TRBJ2-6
v_call: TRBV2
cdr3_nt: TGTGCCAGCCCAGGGCGGGGGTCTGGGGCCAACGTCCTGACTTTC
cdr3_aa: CASPGRGSGANVLTF

d_call: .
clone_size: .
j_call: TRBJ1-5
v_call: TRBV4-1
cdr3_nt: TGCGCCAGCAGCCCGGAGGTCCCTATCGTAGGTCAGCCCCAGCATTTT
cdr3_aa: CASSPEVPIVGQPQHF

d_call: .
clone_size: .
j_call: TRBJ1-2
v_call: TRBV24-1
cdr3_nt: TGTGCCACCAGCGGGACATACGGCTACACCTTC
cdr3_aa: CATSGTYGYTF

d_call: .
clone_size: .
j_call: TRBJ1-5
v_call: TRBV27
cdr3_nt: TGTGCCAGCAGTCCTAGGGCCAGGGCCAATCAGCCCCAGCATTTT
cdr3_aa: CASSPRARANQPQHF

d_call: .
clone_size: .
j_call: TRBJ2-7
v_call: TRBV3-1/TRBV3-2
cdr3_nt: TGTGCCAGCAGCCACTCCTCCTACGAGCAGTACTTC
cdr3_aa: CASSHSSYEQYF

d_call: .
clone_size: once
j_call: TRBJ1-4
v_call: TRBV19
cdr3_nt: TGTGCCAGTAGTACGACAGCAACTAATGAAAAACTGTTTTTT
cdr3_aa: CASSTTATNEKLFF

d_call: TRBD2
clone_size: .
j_call: TRBJ2-7
v_call: TRBV5-4
cdr3_nt: TGTGCCAGCAGCCTGGGGACTAGCGGGAGAACACAGCAGTACTTC
cdr3_aa: CASSLGTSGRTQQYF

d_call: TRBD2
clone_size: .
j_call: TRBJ2-1
v_call: TRBV18
cdr3_nt: TGTGCCAGCTCACCACCGAGCGGGGACCACAATGAGCAGTTCTTC
cdr3_aa: CASSPPSGDHNEQFF

d_call: .
clone_size: .
j_call: TRBJ1-6
v_call: TRBV5-1
cdr3_nt: TGCGCCAGCAGCTTGGGTGGCTGGGAGAATTCACCCCTCCACTTT
cdr3_aa: CASSLGGWENSPLHF

d_call: .
clone_size: .
j_call: TRBJ1-1
v_call: TRBV7-9
cdr3_nt: TGTGCCAGCAGGCCACCAGGAAACACTGAAGCTTTCTTT
cdr3_aa: CASRPPGNTEAFF

d_call: TRBD1
clone_size: .
j_call: TRBJ1-2
v_call: TRBV30
cdr3_nt: TGTGCCTGGAGTCCGGGACAGTCCTATGGCTACACCTTC
cdr3_aa: CAWSPGQSYGYTF

d_call: TRBD1
clone_size: .
j_call: TRBJ2-1
v_call: TRBV5-1
cdr3_nt: TGCGCCAGCACCCGGGACAGGGGTGGGAATGAGCAGTTCTTC
cdr3_aa: CASTRDRGGNEQFF

d_call: .
clone_size: .
j_call: TRBJ2-3
v_call: TRBV3-1/TRBV3-2
cdr3_nt: TGTGCCAGCAGCCAAGATTTGGTGTGCGTGGCTAGCTGCAGCACAGATACGCAGTATTTT
cdr3_aa: CASSQDLVCVASCSTDTQYF

d_call: .
clone_size: once
j_call: TRBJ1-4
v_call: TRBV28
cdr3_nt: TGTGCCGGACGCCAGACAGCGAATGAAAAACTGTTTTTT
cdr3_aa: CAGRQTANEKLFF

d_call: TRBD1
clone_size: .
j_call: TRBJ2-7
v_call: TRBV5-1
cdr3_nt: TGCGCCAGCAGCTCCGGGACAGCCTCCTACGAGCAGTACTTC
cdr3_aa: CASSSGTASYEQYF

d_call: TRBD1
clone_size: .
j_call: TRBJ2-7
v_call: TRBV10-3
cdr3_nt: TGTGCCATCAGTGAGCCGGGACAGGGGTCGTACGAGCAGTACTTC
cdr3_aa: CAISEPGQGSYEQYF

d_call: TRBD1
clone_size: .
j_call: TRBJ2-7
v_call: TRBV7-2
cdr3_nt: TGTGCCAGCAGCTCGGGACAGGGGGCGTCGCACGAGCAGTACTTC
cdr3_aa: CASSSGQGASHEQYF